This record covers a single T cell receptor (beta chain). This entry is derived from a study of blood T cell repertoires in COVID-19. About the research overall: COVID-19 samples collected from the United States, Italy and Spain covered acute and convalescent phases. The analysed material was cDNA or gDNA that came from T cells, B-cell-depleted T cells, or PBMCs.

This CDR3 has 15 amino acids. V shed 1 base, J shed 3 bases, and the junction held 4 bases outside the gene matches. Germline CDR1 reads GTSNPN; CDR2 reads SVGIG (reference sequence). TCRdb's table, derived via immunoSEQ multiplex PCR, lists solely in-frame clones and lacks some. The sample contains under 60,000 clones, 80% to 90% of which appear only once. The source is a human donor with active COVID-19. The donor label of this sample is uncertain. The source material was peripheral blood. V usage is TRBV30 and J usage is TRBJ1-5, with 9 bases that match TRBD1. The CDR3 DNA follows: TGTGCCTGGAGTGCCGGGACAGGGATCAATCAGCCCCAGCATTTT. Protein product: CAWSAGTGINQPQHF.